This paragraph reports one TCR beta chain. The CDR3 consists of 13 residues. The germline V gene has CDR1 MNHEY and CDR2 SVGAGI. Trimming shortened V by 8 bases and J by 7 bases, and 17 bases separated the two germline ends. Some second doses came at about 4 weeks and others at about 12 weeks; these were pooled. These data are taken from a study of T cell responses to AZD1222 COVID-19 vaccine. Using immunoSEQ multiplex PCR, the repertoire was profiled, and TCRdb retains in-frame clones only, with some absent. The table records some 96,000 clones, almost 90% of them present only once. The receptor was derived from an adult who received the AZD1222 COVID-19 vaccine. The material sequenced was peripheral blood, taken 28 days after the second AZD1222 dose. The rearrangement joins TRBV6-5 to TRBJ1-2; D perhaps matches TRBD1 (6 bases). The CDR3 is CASLSAGVGGYTF. In DNA form, the CDR3 reads TGTGCCAGCCTCTCGGCAGGGGTAGGTGGCTACACCTTC.